Each of the 4 T cell receptor beta chains below was sequenced from the same sample in a study of blood T cell repertoires in COVID-19. Sequencing used immunoSEQ multiplex PCR; TCRdb keeps in-frame clones, though not all of them. Of about 190,000 clones in the sample, about nine tenths are singletons; the top ten hold less than 1.5%. Sequenced material: peripheral blood. The receptors stem from a man aged 30 to 45 with acute or convalescent COVID-19.

The chain recombines TRBV5-8 with TRBJ1-2; D is uncertain. The CDR3 consists of 14 residues. Germline CDR1 is SGHTS and CDR2 is YDEGEE. The ends were cut back, 4 bases at V and 4 bases at J, with 14 bases in the middle. This chain's CDR3 is CASSRIAAAYGYTF. The CDR3 coding sequence is TGTGCCAGCAGCCGTATCGCGGCAGCCTATGGCTACACCTTC.

The chain joins TRBV6-1 to TRBJ2-1; 7 bases are a match to TRBD1. The CDR3 consists of 15 residues. The J segment lost 2 bases and the V segment lost 3 bases, leaving 4 bases of the junction unmatched. Germline V gene data show CDR1 as MNHNS and CDR2 as SASEGT. The CDR3 sequence: CASSEPGTAYNEQFF. DNA of the CDR3: TGTGCCAGCAGTGAGCCCGGGACAGCCTACAATGAGCAGTTCTTC.

CDR3 in DNA: TGTGCCTGGAGTGTACATACAGGGGGATCCCAAGAGACCCAGTACTTC. This sequence encodes CAWSVHTGGSQETQYF. The chain couples TRBV30 to TRBJ2-5; TRBD1 matches at 8 bases. This CDR3 is 16 amino acids long. Germline trimming cut 0 bases from V and 1 base from J; bases unmatched to any gene: 7. From germline, CDR1 is GTSNPN and CDR2 SVGIG (reference sequence).

This clone was seen just once. V and J are TRBV5-1 and TRBJ2-5, with 13 bases fitting TRBD2. From germline, CDR1 is SGHRS and CDR2 YFSETQ. This CDR3 has 16 amino acids. The V and J ends lost 2 bases and 3 bases, in that order; junction bases with no gene match: 4. CDR3 DNA: TGCGCCAGCAGCTTTACGACTAGCGGGGGGAAAGAGACCCAGTACTTC. It encodes CASSFTTSGGKETQYF.